The 13 T cell receptor beta chains below all came from one sample that was sequenced in a study of T cell repertoires in ileal Crohn's disease. The assay was immunoSEQ multiplex PCR, and TCRdb's table has in-frame clones only and misses some. Of about 60,000 clones listed, about 88% are singletons. Time point specified: neoterminal ileum biopsy at postoperative endoscopy, about 6 months after surgery. The sample taken for sequencing was ileal tissue. These receptors were collected from an adult with Crohn's disease.

CDR3 protein: CASSWGQAYGYTF. CDR3 in DNA: TGTGCCAGCAGCTGGGGACAGGCCTATGGCTACACCTTC. V gene TRBV7-9 combines with J gene TRBJ1-2; 8 nucleotides align to TRBD1. Germline loops: CDR1 SEHNR, CDR2 FQNEAQ (reference sequence). There are 13 residues in the CDR3. V dropped 4 bases and J dropped 4; count of bases not matched to a gene: 2.

The CDR3 region has the DNA TGTGCCAGCAGTTTATCGCCGGGACAGGGGGCCCTCCAATACTACGAGCAGTACGTC. Translated, it gives CASSLSPGQGALQYYEQYV. This rearrangement joins TRBV28 to TRBJ2-7; TRBD1 matches at 12 bases. The trim removed 1 base at V and 3 bases at J, leaving 13 bases unmatched. This CDR3 is built from 19 residues. Germline values: CDR1 MDHEN, CDR2 SYDVKM.

The genes are TRBV10-3 and TRBJ1-3; D remains ambiguous. This CDR3 has 14 amino acids. Trimming took off 3 bases at V and 4 bases at J, with 10 bases between the two ends. CDR1 is ENHRY, CDR2 SYGVKD, per germline. The CDR3 loop reads CAISEDRSGNTIYF. The CDR3 DNA is TGTGCCATCAGTGAAGATAGATCAGGAAACACCATATATTTT.

The J gene is TRBJ1-6, the V gene TRBV2, with D possibly matching TRBD1 (6 bases). Germline CDR1 reads SNHLY; CDR2 reads FYNNEI. The V and J ends lost 3 bases and 7 bases respectively, with 13 bases between them. The CDR3 totals 15 residues. Here the CDR3 DNA reads TGTGCCAGCAGTGAGTTGGGTCAGGGGAATTCACCCCTCCACTTT. This translates into CASSELGQGNSPLHF. Based on the CDR3 plus reference TRBV2 and TRBJ1-6, the full variable domain is EPEVTQTPSHQVTQMGQEVILRCVPISNHLYFYWYRQILGQKVEFLVSFYNNEISEKSEIFDDQFSVERPDGSNFTLKIRSTKLEDSAMYFCASSELGQGNSPLHFGNGTRLTVT.

This clone was seen once. The chain combines TRBV7-8 with TRBJ1-1; maybe TRBD1 (6 bases). Trimming removed 4 bases from V and 0 bases from J, with 15 bases in between. The CDR3 has 16 residues. CDR1 and CDR2 (germline): SGHVS, FQNEAQ. DNA for the CDR3: TGTGCCAGCAGCTCGGCGGGGGGGGCTCTGAACACTGAAGCTTTCTTT. It yields the protein CASSSAGGALNTEAFF. The variable domain in full, completed from reference TRBV7-8 and TRBJ1-1, reads GAGVSQSPRYKVAKRGQDVALRCDPISGHVSLFWYQQALGQGPEFLTYFQNEAQLDKSGLPSDRFFAERPEGSVSTLKIQRTQQEDSAVYLCASSSAGGALNTEAFFGQGTRLTVV.

This clone was picked up one time. The CDR3 loop reads CASSLHTGTGVQPQHF. The CDR3 DNA reads TGTGCCAGCAGTTTACACACCGGGACAGGGGTCCAGCCCCAGCATTTT. The chain couples TRBV27 to TRBJ1-5, with TRBD1 identical over 10 bases. Per germline, CDR1 MNHEY and CDR2 SMNVEV (reference sequence). CDR3 size: 16 residues. The V segment lost 2 bases and the J segment 7 bases; nucleotides outside the gene matches: 8.

The V and J genes are TRBV18 and TRBJ1-1, with unresolved D. Trimming removed 5 bases at V and 0 bases at J, with 7 bases between. The CDR3 has 13 residues. Germline-derived CDR1 and CDR2 are KGHSH and LQKENI. The CDR3 DNA reads TGTGCCAGCTCAACGAGTTTGAACACTGAAGCTTTCTTT. Translated, it gives CASSTSLNTEAFF.

This clone occurred once. This chain links TRBV9 with TRBJ2-4; TRBD1 aligns across 10 bases. Unmatched junction bases numbered 2, after V lost 4 bases and J lost 1 base. The CDR3 length is 15 residues. Germline V lookup: CDR1 SGDLS, CDR2 YYNGEE. The CDR3 DNA follows: TGTGCCAGCAGCTTGGGACAGGGGGCCAAAAACATTCAGTACTTC. This translates into CASSLGQGAKNIQYF.

V is TRBV4-1 and J is TRBJ2-5; D ambiguous. This CDR3 is built from 14 residues. Germline V lookup: CDR1 MGHRA, CDR2 YSYEKL. V was cut by 1 base and J by 0 bases, with 6 bases left in between. The CDR3 region is CASSQGGHQETQYF. The CDR3 nucleotides read TGCGCCAGCAGCCAAGGTGGGCACCAAGAGACCCAGTACTTC.

The V and J genes are TRBV6-1 and TRBJ1-1; no clear D gene. CDR1 MNHNS and CDR2 SASEGT come from the germline V gene. V was shortened by 2 bases and J by 1 base, with 8 bases between the two germline ends. The CDR3 loop spans 14 amino acids. The CDR3 nucleotides are TGTGCCAGCAGTGAATACGAGCGGAACACTGAAGCTTTCTTT. Protein sequence: CASSEYERNTEAFF.

J is TRBJ1-1 and V is TRBV5-1; 9 bases line up with TRBD1. This CDR3 has 17 amino acids. Germline-derived CDR1 and CDR2 are SGHRS and YFSETQ. The junction had 11 bases not matched to a gene; V was cut back by 0 bases and J by 5 bases. The CDR3 DNA reads TGCGCCAGCAGCTTGGAAGGGTCTAACAGGGGGCGGACTGAAGCTTTCTTT. Its translation: CASSLEGSNRGRTEAFF.

This clone was seen once. The V call is TRBV10-3, the J call TRBJ1-2, with 9 bases identical to TRBD1. Germline V CDR1 and CDR2: ENHRY, SYGVKD. J gave up 3 bases and V 5 bases, and 4 bases lay outside the gene matches. The CDR3 consists of 14 residues. The CDR3 nucleotides read TGTGCCATCAGTCCCCGGGACAGGGACTATGGCTACACCTTC. Amino acid sequence: CAISPRDRDYGYTF.

V usage is TRBV5-1 and J usage is TRBJ1-1; D perhaps matches TRBD1 (6 bases). Germline V CDR1 and CDR2: SGHRS, YFSETQ. This CDR3 is built from 14 residues. Trimming took off 4 bases at V and 11 bases at J, with 21 bases between the two ends. The CDR3, as DNA: TGCGCCAGCAGCATGACAGGTCTGATAACGGGGGCTTTCTTT. Encoded protein: CASSMTGLITGAFF.